The rows below give T cell receptor beta chains drawn from one sample of a study of blood T cell repertoires in COVID-19. Profiling relied on immunoSEQ multiplex PCR, and the TCRdb table lists in-frame clones only, not all of them. Of 300,000 to 350,000 clones listed, around 90% are singletons. Sequencing was carried out using peripheral blood. These receptors all come from a woman aged 60-75 years with COVID-19, enrolled during active disease. Both conserved end residues are trimmed from each CDR3.

j_call: TRBJ2-4; v_call: TRBV5-5; cdr3_aa: ASSFHTGENIQY
j_call: TRBJ2-1; v_call: TRBV20-1; cdr3_aa: SGRFNEQF
j_call: TRBJ2-5; v_call: TRBV7-8; cdr3_aa: ASSLGVLAGTKQETQY
j_call: TRBJ1-5; v_call: TRBV18; cdr3_aa: ASSPSDSNQPQH
j_call: TRBJ1-4; v_call: TRBV6-5; cdr3_aa: ASAPTTGGNEKLF
j_call: TRBJ1-5; v_call: TRBV7-9; cdr3_aa: ASSSWGRQGTSNQPQH
j_call: TRBJ2-1; v_call: TRBV18; cdr3_aa: ASSPGQGSEVNEQF
j_call: TRBJ1-2; v_call: TRBV24-1; cdr3_aa: ATSPDQTGLYGYT
j_call: TRBJ2-1; v_call: TRBV5-6; cdr3_aa: ASRLDTYNEQF
j_call: TRBJ1-3; v_call: TRBV14; cdr3_aa: ASSQVRGLGNTIY
j_call: TRBJ2-2; v_call: TRBV9; cdr3_aa: ASEENTGELF
j_call: TRBJ1-1; v_call: TRBV6-5; cdr3_aa: ASSRTGGWTEAF
j_call: TRBJ2-3; v_call: TRBV5-1; cdr3_aa: ASSPGQVEDTQY
j_call: TRBJ1-1; v_call: TRBV10-3; cdr3_aa: AISDEGALTEAF
j_call: TRBJ1-4; v_call: TRBV6-5; cdr3_aa: ASSDNRNEKLF
j_call: TRBJ2-7; v_call: TRBV7-6; cdr3_aa: ASSLGGTAGYEQY
j_call: TRBJ1-1; v_call: TRBV28; cdr3_aa: ASRARGQYF
j_call: TRBJ1-1; v_call: TRBV27; cdr3_aa: ASHPSQVLVGNTEAF
j_call: TRBJ1-5; v_call: TRBV6-5; cdr3_aa: ASTADRGDGQPQH
j_call: TRBJ1-2; v_call: TRBV30; cdr3_aa: AWIGRVNYGYT
j_call: TRBJ1-2; v_call: TRBV10-3; cdr3_aa: AISDPGQGPYGYT
j_call: TRBJ2-2; v_call: TRBV7-3; cdr3_aa: ASSLTPSNTGELF
j_call: TRBJ1-2; v_call: TRBV9; cdr3_aa: ASSVIQGAGGGYT
j_call: TRBJ1-1; v_call: TRBV10-1; cdr3_aa: ASSETDNTEAF
j_call: TRBJ2-5; v_call: TRBV7-2; cdr3_aa: ASSPLDRAPETQY
j_call: TRBJ2-2; v_call: TRBV9; cdr3_aa: ASSVFSGANTGELF
j_call: TRBJ2-7; v_call: TRBV5-6; cdr3_aa: ASSFSFGTGLYEQY
j_call: TRBJ1-3; v_call: TRBV28; cdr3_aa: ASSLGQSGNTIY
j_call: TRBJ1-2; v_call: TRBV3-1/TRBV3-2; cdr3_aa: ASSQDHLGTGRGYT
j_call: TRBJ1-2; v_call: TRBV29-1; cdr3_aa: SAGDRVYGYT
j_call: TRBJ1-3; v_call: TRBV4-2; cdr3_aa: ASSPHREGALGNTIY
j_call: TRBJ1-2; v_call: TRBV30; cdr3_aa: AWRPGTGPFCT
j_call: TRBJ2-1; v_call: TRBV30; cdr3_aa: AWSGRQALADEQF
j_call: TRBJ2-7; v_call: TRBV27; cdr3_aa: ASSHLNLRGGLGEQY
j_call: TRBJ1-2; v_call: TRBV18; cdr3_aa: ASSPPSAFGDRRRYGYT
j_call: TRBJ1-6; v_call: TRBV5-1; cdr3_aa: ASRDRADSPLH
j_call: TRBJ1-4; v_call: TRBV5-1; cdr3_aa: ASSLGTANEKLF
j_call: TRBJ2-7; v_call: TRBV7-9; cdr3_aa: ASSPRGGAALEQY